This T cell receptor beta chain was sequenced in a study of graft-versus-host responses after intestinal transplantation. The wider study: Multivisceral, liver-intestinal, or isolated intestinal grafts were transplanted into recipients. Once they had received anti-thymocyte globulin induction, all recipients took tacrolimus and steroids for about 3 years. Whole-study findings and limits: Allografts carried high graft-versus-host to host-versus-graft clonal ratios in patients having graft-donor T cell macrochimerism. GvH clones detected in recipient marrow included some appearing first in ileum or blood.

With respect to this clone: The antigen remains unidentified.

CDR1 and CDR2 (germline): MGHRA, YSYEKL. The CDR3 length is 13 residues. V lost 5 bases, J lost 7 bases, and 4 bases stayed unmatched. Measured with immunoSEQ multiplex PCR; TCRdb has only the in-frame clones, and not every one. The data show over 75,000 clones, around 93% seen once. The chain combines TRBV4-1 with TRBJ1-5, with TRBD1 identical over 8 bases. This TCR was recovered from a human donor who was the organ donor for an intestinal transplant. Sequenced here: unstimulated CD8+ T cells sorted from spleen or lymph node cells, sampled before transplant. CDR3 nucleotide sequence: TGCGCCAGCAGCTTGGACAGGGACCAGCCCCAGCATTTT. Residues: CASSLDRDQPQHF.